Presented here are 18 T cell receptor beta chains from one specimen sequenced in a study of blood T cell dynamics during melanoma immunotherapy. Indicated time point: week 3, after first cycle of checkpoint inhibitor. This table comes from immunoSEQ multiplex PCR, and its TCRdb copy is limited to in-frame clones, with some not included. The sample has around 3,500 clones; 95% to 96% are singletons. Sequenced here: effector memory CD8+ T cells from blood, sampled from a patient treated with checkpoint blockade. These receptors came from a human donor with melanoma.

The chain is built from TRBV27 and TRBJ2-3; 9 bases fit TRBD1. The length of the CDR3 is 15 residues. V gave up 3 bases and J gave up 6 bases; unmatched junction bases: 7. Germline CDR1 reads MNHEY; CDR2 reads SMNVEV (reference sequence). In DNA, the CDR3 is TGTGCCAGCAGTTTTGGGGCGGGGACAGGGGATACGCAGTATTTT. Amino acid sequence: CASSFGAGTGDTQYF.

The chain links TRBV9 to TRBJ2-3; D not certain. CDR3 length: 14 amino acids. V was clipped by 2 bases and J by 0 bases, with 7 bases between them. Looked up from germline, CDR1 is SGDLS and CDR2 is YYNGEE. The CDR3 loop is CASSVEDSTDTQYF. The CDR3 nucleotides are TGTGCCAGCAGCGTCGAGGACAGCACAGATACGCAGTATTTT.

The chain couples TRBV6-1 to TRBJ1-4; 8 nucleotides align to TRBD1. This CDR3 has 14 residues. V was pared by 0 bases and J by 15 bases, with 9 bases of the junction left unmatched. Germline V lookup: CDR1 MNHNS, CDR2 SASEGT. The CDR3 loop reads CASSEAGQGAALFF. The CDR3 nucleotides are TGTGCCAGCAGTGAAGCGGGGCAGGGGGCGGCGTTGTTTTTT.

Only one count was recorded for this clone. V usage is TRBV28 and J usage is TRBJ2-5; no firm D call. Trimming left V 2 bases short and J 5 bases short, with 12 bases between. This CDR3 comprises 14 residues. Per germline, CDR1 MDHEN and CDR2 SYDVKM. In DNA, the CDR3 is TGTGCCAGCAGTTTAAGGATCTCTGTGGAGACCCAGTACTTC. This codes for CASSLRISVETQYF.

The V gene is TRBV9, the J gene TRBJ2-3, with D unclear. The germline V gene has CDR1 SGDLS and CDR2 YYNGEE. V was pared by 0 bases and J by 4 bases, with 15 bases between. The CDR3 runs 16 residues. CDR3 bases: TGTGCCAGCAGCGTAGTGGGAAAGGGCCTGGCAGATACGCAGTATTTT. Protein product: CASSVVGKGLADTQYF.

The chain joins TRBV7-9 to TRBJ2-7; D is possibly TRBD2 (6 bases). Germline CDR1 is SEHNR and CDR2 is FQNEAQ (reference sequence). The length of the CDR3 is 15 residues. Trimming shortened V by 7 bases and J by 1 base, and 17 bases separated the two germline ends. The CDR3 coding sequence is TGTGCCAGCAACCCGGGGCGGGATTCGTCCTACGAGCAGTACTTC. The encoded protein is CASNPGRDSSYEQYF.

Here the CDR3 DNA reads TGTGCCAGCAGCTTAAAGCGGGAGGGCCACCACGAGCAGTACTTC. Residues: CASSLKREGHHEQYF. The chain employs TRBV7-6 and TRBJ2-7; 10 bases align to TRBD2. This CDR3 is built from 15 residues. The J segment lost 5 bases and the V segment lost 2 bases, leaving 6 bases of the junction unmatched. Germline V gene lookup returns CDR1 SGHVS and CDR2 FNYEAQ.

V gene TRBV27 combines with J gene TRBJ2-3; TRBD2 matches 9 bases. The J segment lost 3 bases and the V segment lost 0 bases, leaving 4 bases of the junction unmatched. CDR3 size: 16 residues. Germline CDR1 reads MNHEY; CDR2 reads SMNVEV (reference sequence). This chain's CDR3 is CASSLSSSGATDTQYF. CDR3 sequence (DNA): TGTGCCAGCAGTTTATCATCTAGCGGGGCAACAGATACGCAGTATTTT.

V is TRBV7-9 and J is TRBJ2-7; D is uncertain. In germline, CDR1 is SEHNR, CDR2 FQNEAQ (reference sequence). This CDR3 has 14 residues. Trimming took off 4 bases at V and 0 bases at J, with 10 bases between the two ends. The CDR3 nucleotides are TGTGCCAGCAGCTCTCTAGAGAGCTCCTACGAGCAGTACTTC. It specifies CASSSLESSYEQYF.

The chain combines TRBV5-4 with TRBJ2-7, with D hard to call. Germline-derived CDR1 and CDR2 are SGHNT and YYREEE (reference sequence). Between the trimmed V and J ends, which lost 0 bases and 5 bases, there was a span of 6 bases. The CDR3 sequence is 12 residues long. CDR3 nucleotides: TGTGCCAGCAGCTTGGGGGTCCACGAGCAGTACTTC. The encoded protein is CASSLGVHEQYF.

The CDR3 here is CASSWPRGERTDTQYF. For the CDR3, the DNA is TGTGCCAGCAGCTGGCCTCGGGGGGAGCGCACAGATACGCAGTATTTT. The chain uses TRBV13 and TRBJ2-3; 7 bases fit TRBD2. The J segment lost 1 base and the V segment lost 4 bases, leaving 8 bases of the junction unmatched. The CDR3 extends over 16 amino acids. CDR1 is PRHDT and CDR2 is FYEKMQ in the germline V gene (reference sequence).

V and J are TRBV9 and TRBJ2-3; 14 bases match TRBD2. From germline, CDR1 is SGDLS and CDR2 YYNGEE. The CDR3 has 16 amino acids. With V trimmed by 2 bases and J by 5 bases, 4 bases remained unmatched. CDR3 sequence: CASSVGTSGSLDTQYF. DNA of the CDR3: TGTGCCAGCAGCGTCGGGACTAGCGGGAGTTTAGATACGCAGTATTTT.

The chain is built from TRBV7-2 and TRBJ2-7, with 8 bases identical to TRBD1. This CDR3 is built from 13 residues. V lost 1 base and J lost 6; bases outside the gene matches: 2. CDR1 is SGHTA and CDR2 is FQGNSA in the germline V gene. CDR3 in amino acids: CASSLGTGIEQYF. The CDR3 region has the DNA TGTGCCAGCAGCTTAGGGACAGGGATCGAGCAGTACTTC.

This clone was counted once. The gene calls are TRBV28 and TRBJ2-7; D is perhaps TRBD1 (5 bases). CDR1 is MDHEN, CDR2 SYDVKM, per germline. The CDR3 is made up of 16 amino acids. Between the trimmed V and J ends, which lost 3 bases and 4 bases, there was a span of 19 bases. CDR3 amino acids: CASSLGKESRGYEQYF. Here the CDR3 DNA reads TGTGCCAGCAGTTTGGGGAAGGAGAGTAGGGGTTACGAGCAGTACTTC.

The rearrangement joins TRBV27 to TRBJ2-1; D may be TRBD1 (5 bases). This CDR3 region has 12 residues. Germline V gene lookup returns CDR1 MNHEY and CDR2 SMNVEV (reference sequence). V lost 1 base, J lost 9 bases, and 7 bases lay in between. Written as DNA, the CDR3 is TGTGCCAGCAGTTTATTAGGGGTTGAGCAGTTCTTC. As protein: CASSLLGVEQFF.

The gene calls are TRBV4-1 and TRBJ1-6; a possible D gene is TRBD1 (6 bases). V was cut by 0 bases and J by 4 bases, with 13 bases left in between. Germline CDR1 reads MGHRA; CDR2 reads YSYEKL. This CDR3 contains 17 residues. The CDR3 is CASSQDSTGNYNSPLHF. CDR3 coding DNA: TGCGCCAGCAGCCAAGATTCAACAGGGAATTATAATTCACCCCTCCACTTT.

This clone has only a few counts. This chain uses TRBV19 with TRBJ1-5; D remains unclear. The CDR3 runs to 13 residues. Per the germline V gene, CDR1 is LNHDA and CDR2 is SQIVND (reference sequence). V was clipped by 8 bases and J by 6 bases, with 14 bases between them. CDR3 in DNA: TGTGCCAGTTGCCTGTGGGCTGGTCAGCCCCAGCATTTT. Protein sequence: CASCLWAGQPQHF.

The rearrangement links TRBV7-2 to TRBJ2-2; 9 nucleotides match TRBD1. The junction had 8 bases not matched to a gene; V was cut back by 5 bases and J by 1 base. The CDR3 contains 17 residues. The germline CDR1 and CDR2 sequences are SGHTA and FQGNSA. CDR3 DNA sequence: TGTGCCAGCAGCGCAGACAGGGGGGAACTGAACACCGGGGAGCTGTTTTTT. Translating gives CASSADRGELNTGELFF.